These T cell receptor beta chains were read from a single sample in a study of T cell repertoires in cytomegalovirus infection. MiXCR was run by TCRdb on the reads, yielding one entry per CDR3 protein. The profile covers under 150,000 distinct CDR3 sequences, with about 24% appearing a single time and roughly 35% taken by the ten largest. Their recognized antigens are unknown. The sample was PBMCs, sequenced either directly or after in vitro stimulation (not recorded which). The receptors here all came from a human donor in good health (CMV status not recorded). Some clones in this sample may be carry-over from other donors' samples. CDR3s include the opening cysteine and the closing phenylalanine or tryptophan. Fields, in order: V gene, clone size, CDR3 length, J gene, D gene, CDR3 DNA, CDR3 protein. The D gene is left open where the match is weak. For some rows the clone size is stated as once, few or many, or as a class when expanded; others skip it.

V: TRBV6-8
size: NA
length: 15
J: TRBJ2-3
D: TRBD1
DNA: TGTGCCAGCAGCCCCGGGACAGGGTACACAGATACGCAGTATTTT
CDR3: CASSPGTGYTDTQYF

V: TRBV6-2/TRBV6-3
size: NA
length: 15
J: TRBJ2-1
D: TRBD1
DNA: TGTGCCAGCAGTTACTATTCGACAGGGTCGGATGAGCAGTTCTTC
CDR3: CASSYYSTGSDEQFF

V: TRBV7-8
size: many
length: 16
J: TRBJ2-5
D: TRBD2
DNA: TGTGCCAGCAGCTTAGGGAGCGGGAGGATGAAAGAGACCCAGTACTTC
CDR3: CASSLGSGRMKETQYF

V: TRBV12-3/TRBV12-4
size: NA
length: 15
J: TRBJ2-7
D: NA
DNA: TGTGCCAGCAGTTTATACCAGGGAGCGTTCAACGAGCAGTACTTC
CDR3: CASSLYQGAFNEQYF

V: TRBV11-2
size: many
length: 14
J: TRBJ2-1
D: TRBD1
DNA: TGTGCCAGCACCAGGGGGCAGGACTACAATGAGCAGTTCTTC
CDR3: CASTRGQDYNEQFF

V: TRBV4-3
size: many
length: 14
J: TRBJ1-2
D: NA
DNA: TGCGCCAGCAGCCAAGAGGGGTTCAACTATGGCTACACCTTC
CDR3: CASSQEGFNYGYTF

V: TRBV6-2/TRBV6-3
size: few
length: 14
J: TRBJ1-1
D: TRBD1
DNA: TGTGCCAGCAGGGAGACAGGGCGGAACACTGAAGCTTTCTTT
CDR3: CASRETGRNTEAFF

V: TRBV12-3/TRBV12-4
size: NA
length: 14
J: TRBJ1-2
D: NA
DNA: TGTGCCAGCAGTTTAACCCCTTCCTCCTATGGCTACACCTTC
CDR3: CASSLTPSSYGYTF

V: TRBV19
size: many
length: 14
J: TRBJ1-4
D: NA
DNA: TGTGCCAGTAGTCCCGGGACAACTAATGAAAAACTGTTTTTT
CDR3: CASSPGTTNEKLFF

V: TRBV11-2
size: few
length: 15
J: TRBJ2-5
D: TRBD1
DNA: TGTGCCAGCAGCCCGGGGAACAGGGGCCAAGAGACCCAGTACTTC
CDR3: CASSPGNRGQETQYF

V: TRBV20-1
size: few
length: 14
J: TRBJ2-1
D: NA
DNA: TGCAGTGCCCTCGGGGGAGGTCCCTACAATGAGCAGTTCTTC
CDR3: CSALGGGPYNEQFF

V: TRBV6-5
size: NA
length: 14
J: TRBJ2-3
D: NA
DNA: TGTGCCAGCAGTTACGTTACTAGCACAGATACGCAGTATTTT
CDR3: CASSYVTSTDTQYF

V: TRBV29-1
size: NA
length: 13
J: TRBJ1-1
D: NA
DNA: TGCAGCGCCGGACGAGGGGAGGGCACTGAAGCTTTCTTT
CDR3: CSAGRGEGTEAFF

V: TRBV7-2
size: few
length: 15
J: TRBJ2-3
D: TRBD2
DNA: TGTGCCAGCAGCTTGGCCGGGAGGGCTTCAGATACGCAGTATTTT
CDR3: CASSLAGRASDTQYF

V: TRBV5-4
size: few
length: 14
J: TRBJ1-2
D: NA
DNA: TGTGCCAGCAGCTGGGACATCTCTAACTATGGCTACACCTTC
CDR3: CASSWDISNYGYTF

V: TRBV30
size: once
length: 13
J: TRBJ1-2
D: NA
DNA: TGTGCCTGGAGTGTACTCGGCAACTATGGCTACACCTTC
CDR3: CAWSVLGNYGYTF

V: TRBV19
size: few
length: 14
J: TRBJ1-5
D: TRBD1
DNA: TGTGCCAGTACTCCCAGGGACAGTGATCAGCCCCAGCATTTT
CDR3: CASTPRDSDQPQHF

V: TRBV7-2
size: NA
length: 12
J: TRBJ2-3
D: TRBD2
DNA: TGTGCCAGCAGCTTAGAGAGCGGGAGGAAGTATTTT
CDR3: CASSLESGRKYF

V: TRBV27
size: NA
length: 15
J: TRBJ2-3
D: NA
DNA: TGTGCCAGCAGAGCCGGGACACCGAACACAGATACGCAGTATTTT
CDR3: CASRAGTPNTDTQYF

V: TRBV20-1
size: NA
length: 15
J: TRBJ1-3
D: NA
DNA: TGCAGTGCTAGTCCTCAGATCTGGCGTGGAAACACCATATATTTT
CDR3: CSASPQIWRGNTIYF

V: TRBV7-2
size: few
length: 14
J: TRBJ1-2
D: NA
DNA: TGTGCCAGCAGCTTGGGCAGGGAATGGGATGGCTACACCTTC
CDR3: CASSLGREWDGYTF

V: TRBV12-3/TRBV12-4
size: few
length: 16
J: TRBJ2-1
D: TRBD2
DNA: TGTGCCAGCAGTTTTGGGGGTAGCGGGAGGGCCAGTGAGCAGTTCTTC
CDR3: CASSFGGSGRASEQFF

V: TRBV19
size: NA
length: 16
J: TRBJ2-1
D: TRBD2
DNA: TGTGCCAGTAGTATAGATCTAAGCGGGGAGTGGAATGAGCAGTTCTTC
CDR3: CASSIDLSGEWNEQFF

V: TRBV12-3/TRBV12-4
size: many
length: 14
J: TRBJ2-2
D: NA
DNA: TGTGCCAGCAGTTTCGGGTCCGGGGTCGGGGAGCTGTTTTTT
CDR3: CASSFGSGVGELFF

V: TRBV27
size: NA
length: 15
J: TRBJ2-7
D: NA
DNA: TGTGCCAGCAGTTTAGAGGCCGGGGCCCAGGGAGACCAGTACTTC
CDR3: CASSLEAGAQGDQYF

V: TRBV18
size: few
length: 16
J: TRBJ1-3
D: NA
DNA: TGTGCCAGCTCACAACTCGTCACAGGGAGCGGAAACACCATATATTTT
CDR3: CASSQLVTGSGNTIYF

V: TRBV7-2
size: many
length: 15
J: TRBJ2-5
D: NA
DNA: TGTGCCAGCAGCGTTAGCGGAGCGTACCAAGAGACCCAGTACTTC
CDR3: CASSVSGAYQETQYF

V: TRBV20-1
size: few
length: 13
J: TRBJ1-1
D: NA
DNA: TGCAGTGCTAGAGCAGGGGCGAACACTGAAGCTTTCTTT
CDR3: CSARAGANTEAFF

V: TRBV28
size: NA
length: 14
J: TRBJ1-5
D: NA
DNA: TGTGCCACGCTAAGGGGGATGCGCAATCAGCCCCAGCATTTT
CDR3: CATLRGMRNQPQHF

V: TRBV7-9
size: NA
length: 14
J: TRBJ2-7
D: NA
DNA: TGTGCCAGCAGTTCCGGGACTGGGAACTACGAGCAGTACTTC
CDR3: CASSSGTGNYEQYF

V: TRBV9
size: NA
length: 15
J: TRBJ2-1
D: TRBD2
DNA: TGTGCCAGCAGCGTATATGGCGGGAGCGTAAATGAGCAGTTCTTC
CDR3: CASSVYGGSVNEQFF

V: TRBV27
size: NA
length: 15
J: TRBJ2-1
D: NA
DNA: TGTGCCAGCAGTCCGTACAGCCCGGGGAACAATGAGCAGTTCTTC
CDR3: CASSPYSPGNNEQFF

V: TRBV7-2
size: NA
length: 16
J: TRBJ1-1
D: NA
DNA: TGTGCCAGCAGCTTAGAGGCAGGAACTCCGAACACTGAAGCTTTCTTT
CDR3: CASSLEAGTPNTEAFF

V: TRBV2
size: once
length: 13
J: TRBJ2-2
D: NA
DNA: TGTGCCAGCAGTGATAGCTGGACCGGGGAGCTGTTTTTT
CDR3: CASSDSWTGELFF

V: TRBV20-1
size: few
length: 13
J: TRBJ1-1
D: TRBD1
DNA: TGCAGTGCTAGGCGACAGGGAAACACTGAAGCTTTCTTT
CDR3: CSARRQGNTEAFF

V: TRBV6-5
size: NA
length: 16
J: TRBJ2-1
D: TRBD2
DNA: TGTGCCAGCAGTTACACCACTAGCGGGAGTTCCAATGAGCAGTTCTTC
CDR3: CASSYTTSGSSNEQFF

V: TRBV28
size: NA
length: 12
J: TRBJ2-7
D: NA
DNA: TGTGCCAGCAGCTCTAGTGTCTACGAGCAGTACTTC
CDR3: CASSSSVYEQYF

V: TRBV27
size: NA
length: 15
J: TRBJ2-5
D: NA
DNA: TGTGCCAGCAGTTTATGGGCTAGCAGCCAAGAGACCCAGTACTTC
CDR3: CASSLWASSQETQYF

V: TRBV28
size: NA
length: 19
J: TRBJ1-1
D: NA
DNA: TGTGCCAGCAGAAACACAGGGAGAGGCTGGTCATGGCAAGCTGGTCCAGCTTTCTTT
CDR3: CASRNTGRGWSWQAGPAFF

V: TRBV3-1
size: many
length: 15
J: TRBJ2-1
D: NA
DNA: TGTGCCAGCAGCCCAGACCTGTCGTCCTACAATGAGCAGTTCTTC
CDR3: CASSPDLSSYNEQFF

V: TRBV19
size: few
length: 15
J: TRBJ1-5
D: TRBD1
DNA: TGTGCCAGTAGGACAGGGACAGTAAACGTCCAGCCCCAGCATTTT
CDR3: CASRTGTVNVQPQHF

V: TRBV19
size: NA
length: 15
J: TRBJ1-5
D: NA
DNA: TGTGCCAGTAGTATAGGAGGGACATTCGATCAGCCCCAGCATTTT
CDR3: CASSIGGTFDQPQHF

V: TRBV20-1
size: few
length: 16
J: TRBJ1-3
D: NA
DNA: TGCAGTGCTAGAGATTGGGGAGGGAGCTCTGGAAACACCATATATTTT
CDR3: CSARDWGGSSGNTIYF

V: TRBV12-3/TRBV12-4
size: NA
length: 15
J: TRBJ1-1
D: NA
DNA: TGTGCCAGCAGTCCAGAAAGGTCAGGACGCACTGAAGCTTTCTTT
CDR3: CASSPERSGRTEAFF

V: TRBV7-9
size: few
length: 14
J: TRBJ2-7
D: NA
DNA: TGTGCCAGCAATCCCCCTGGGAGAGCCTACGAGCAGTACTTC
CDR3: CASNPPGRAYEQYF

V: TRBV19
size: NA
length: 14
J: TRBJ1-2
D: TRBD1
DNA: TGTGCCAGTAGTCCGGACAGGGGATCCTATGGCTACACCTTC
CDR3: CASSPDRGSYGYTF

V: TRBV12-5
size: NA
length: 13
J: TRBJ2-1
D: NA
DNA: TGTGCTAGCCTACAGGCGGGCCTTAACGGGCAGTTCTTC
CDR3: CASLQAGLNGQFF

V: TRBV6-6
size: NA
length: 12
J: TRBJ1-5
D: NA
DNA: TGTGCCAGCAGCCCCGTAAGCCAGCCCCAGCATTTT
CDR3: CASSPVSQPQHF